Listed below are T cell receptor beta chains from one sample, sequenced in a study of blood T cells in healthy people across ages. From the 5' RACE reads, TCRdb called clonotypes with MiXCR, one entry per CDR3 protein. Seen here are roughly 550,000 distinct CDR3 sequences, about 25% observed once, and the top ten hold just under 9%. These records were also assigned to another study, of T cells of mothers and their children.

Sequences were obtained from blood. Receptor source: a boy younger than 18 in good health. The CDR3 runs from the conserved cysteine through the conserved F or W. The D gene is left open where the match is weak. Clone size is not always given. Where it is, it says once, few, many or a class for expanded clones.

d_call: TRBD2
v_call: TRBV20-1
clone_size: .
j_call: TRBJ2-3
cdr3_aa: CSATGTSGTSTDTQYF
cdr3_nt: TGCAGTGCCACCGGGACTAGCGGGACTAGCACAGATACGCAGTATTTT

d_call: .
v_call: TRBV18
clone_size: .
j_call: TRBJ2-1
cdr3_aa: CASSPSRNNEQFF
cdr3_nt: TGTGCCAGCTCACCAAGTAGAAACAATGAGCAGTTCTTC

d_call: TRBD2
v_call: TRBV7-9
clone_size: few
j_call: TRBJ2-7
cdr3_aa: CASSLAEGLAGIEQYF
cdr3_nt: TGTGCCAGCAGCTTAGCGGAGGGACTAGCGGGGATTGAGCAGTACTTC

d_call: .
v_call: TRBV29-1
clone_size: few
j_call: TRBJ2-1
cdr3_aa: CSVDASWSEQFF
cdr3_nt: TGCAGCGTTGATGCTTCTTGGTCCGAGCAGTTCTTC

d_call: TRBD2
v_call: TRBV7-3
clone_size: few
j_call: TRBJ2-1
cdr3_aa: CTSSSTHGQMTSGRKFF
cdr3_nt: TGTACCAGCAGCTCGACACACGGACAGATGACTAGCGGGAGAAAGTTCTTC

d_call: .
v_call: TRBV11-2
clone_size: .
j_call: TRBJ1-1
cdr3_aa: CASSPTEISTEAFF
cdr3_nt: TGTGCCAGCAGCCCTACAGAGATATCCACTGAAGCTTTCTTT

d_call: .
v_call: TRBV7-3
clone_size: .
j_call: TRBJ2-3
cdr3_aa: CASSLTVTADTQYF
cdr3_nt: TGTGCCAGCAGCTTAACGGTTACGGCAGATACGCAGTATTTT

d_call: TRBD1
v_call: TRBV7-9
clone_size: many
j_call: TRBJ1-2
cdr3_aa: CASLKTGLDYGYTF
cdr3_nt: TGTGCCAGTTTAAAGACAGGGCTGGACTATGGCTACACCTTC

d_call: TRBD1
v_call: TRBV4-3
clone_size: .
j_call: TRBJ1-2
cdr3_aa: CASSQVARDRAGYTF
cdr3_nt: TGCGCCAGCAGCCAAGTAGCCCGGGACAGGGCTGGCTACACCTTC

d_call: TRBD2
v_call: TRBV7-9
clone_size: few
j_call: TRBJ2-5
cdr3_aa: CASSLPNGASGETQYF
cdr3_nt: TGTGCCAGCAGCTTACCGAACGGGGCTAGCGGGGAGACCCAGTACTTC

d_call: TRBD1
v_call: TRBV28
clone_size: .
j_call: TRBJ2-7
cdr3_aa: CASSLWVGDRASYEQYF
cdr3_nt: TGTGCCAGCAGTTTATGGGTAGGGGACAGGGCCTCCTACGAGCAGTACTTC

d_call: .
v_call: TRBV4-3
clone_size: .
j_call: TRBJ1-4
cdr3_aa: CASSQDSEGAANEKLSF
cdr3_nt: TGCGCCAGCAGCCAAGACTCCGAGGGCGCGGCTAATGAAAAACTGTCTTTT

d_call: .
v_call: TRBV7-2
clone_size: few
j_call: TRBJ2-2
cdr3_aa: CASSVGLNTGELFF
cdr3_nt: TGTGCCAGCAGCGTAGGACTGAACACCGGGGAGCTGTTTTTT

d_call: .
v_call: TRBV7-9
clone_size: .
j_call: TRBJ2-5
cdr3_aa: CASSLEIALGETQYF
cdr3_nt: TGTGCCAGCAGCTTAGAGATCGCCCTAGGTGAGACCCAGTACTTC